This TCR beta chain was identified in a study of molecular identifiers for immune sequencing clone quantification. TCRdb re-derived calls from the PCR reads in MiXCR, one entry per CDR3 protein. The table shows fewer than 350,000 distinct CDR3 sequences, with 20% to 25% occurring only once. The CDR3 region is 15 residues in length, termini included. In germline, CDR1 is LGHNA, CDR2 YNFKEQ. Details on this clonotype: A much larger clone lies one base from this, so it may be a read error. No DNA is shown, since the ends of the CDR3 on it are uncertain; the CDR3 is the one TCRdb lists.

This sequence originates from a human donor in good health. Some libraries in this study had Jurkat cell RNA spiked in. The chain is built from TRBV4-2 and TRBJ1-1; the listed D gene, TRBD1, was not tested against the DNA. The sample consisted of naive CD8+ T cells from blood, with Jurkat cell RNA spiked in. Subset indicated: FACS-sorted CD8+CD4-CCR7+CD45RA+ naive T cells. CDR3 sequence: CASSQWGQGITEALF.